This T cell receptor beta chain is drawn from a study of blood T cell repertoires in COVID-19 (dated by TCRdb to the early 2020s). Looking at the study overall: Samples from collaborators originated in the United States, Italy and Spain and spanned both the acute and convalescent phases of COVID-19. The dataset comprised deeply sampled blood TCRbeta repertoires from subjects exposed to, actively infected with, or recovered from COVID-19. Samples came from the ongoing ImmuneRACE study (first 160 participants) plus 1,254 subjects from 6 global collaborators. HLA class I and class II types, where available, came from metadata supplied by the sample provider rather than from assay-based typing. The material from the prospective study consisted of cDNA or gDNA derived from T cells, B-cell-depleted T cells, or PBMCs. A de-identified subject ID, COVID-19 status, age in years and sex were almost always included in the sample metadata. The repertoires were released in a freely available public database intended as a resource for research on the immune response to SARS-CoV-2. Study-wide findings and limitations: How much clinical and demographic metadata was included differed by source and by participant, and the metadata was provided uncurated.

With regard to this clone: The clone's antigen remains unknown. Per-base qualities were not stored, and no clone one base away is much larger.

TCRbeta CDR3 regions were amplified from genomic DNA by means of the immunoSEQ Assay, a bias-controlled multiplex PCR. In the authors' own workflow: The number of nucleated cells in each sample was estimated by amplification of reference gene primers within the assay. Sequence reads were collapsed and filtered to measure the absolute abundance of every unique TCRbeta CDR3 rearrangement. For each sample, productive Simpson clonality was calculated as the square root of Simpson's diversity index across productive rearrangements. The immuneACCESS repertoire file appears here via TCRdb, limited to in-frame rearrangements. These files lack a portion of the clones; in checked studies, under half of the deficit traces to unresolved V genes, and the cause of the others is not known. The DNA was the basis for D and trimming; V, J and clone size are from that table. This sample is represented by roughly 150,000 clones; approximately 82% of them were singletons. The ten largest account for 15% to 20% of the sample.

The cysteine opens and the phenylalanine closes a CDR3 of 15 amino acids. The DNA shown is the 45-base CDR3, in frame from base 1. Germline trimming amounts to 5 bases on V and 3 bases on J, with 6 as the count of junction bases outside the gene matches. As encoded in the germline V gene (reference sequence), CDR1 is SGHAT while CDR2 is FQDESV. Participants in the prospective study were aged about 18 to 89 years, lived in 20 to 25 United States geographic areas, and enrolled through a virtual design. To assign participants to cohorts, the prospective study relied on clinical history that participants themselves reported in a screening survey and a study questionnaire. Recovered participants in ImmuneRACE Cohort 3 were defined as having two consecutive negative NP/OP PCR tests, clearance from a healthcare professional, or resolution of symptoms. Mobile phlebotomists in the prospective study collected whole blood, serum and a nasopharyngeal or oropharyngeal swab from every participant. Participants in the prospective study had the option to provide additional blood draws and questionnaires over a 2-month period. Before DNA extraction, blood samples from the prospective study were shipped at room temperature or frozen.

This TCR derives from a man between 60 and 75 years old who had recovered from COVID-19. The sequenced material came from PBMCs or T cells enriched from blood (not recorded which). The chain is assembled from TRBV11-1 and TRBJ2-5; 10 bases in the junction line up with TRBD1. The base sequence is TGTGCCAGCAGCCCGGACAGGGGGTACGAAGAGACCCAGTACTTC. This encodes CASSPDRGYEETQYF.